This record looks at one TCR beta chain sequence and its context. The antigen is undetermined. The data belong to a study of cytomegalovirus exposure and HLA in healthy donors. Notes on the study in general: In vitro, three CMV-associated chains proved specific for CMV antigens. Most subjects had HLA-A and HLA-B alleles reportedly predicted accurately by TCR beta sequences. Associated with HLA alleles at 0.05 false discovery rate in a later analysis were some 18,000 TCR beta sequences.

Looked up from germline, CDR1 is SGHVS and CDR2 is FQNEAQ. V shed 0 bases, J shed 1 base, and the junction held 9 bases outside the gene matches. The CDR3 extends over 18 amino acids. It was with 60 Vbeta and 13 Jbeta primers that the PCR ran. As originally analysed: An analysis that came later counted around 80 million unique TCR beta chains, around 10 million shared. The repertoire was sequenced with immunoSEQ multiplex PCR; TCRdb's copy has only in-frame clones and lacks some. V, J and clone size are taken as reported in that table, and D and trimming were inferred from the DNA itself. The data show around 150,000 clones, about 68% seen once.

The clonotype originates from a human donor in good health. Sequencing was carried out using PBMCs. The rearrangement links TRBV7-8 to TRBJ1-5, with 7 bases matching TRBD1. The DNA for the CDR3 is TGTGCCAGCAGCTTAGCGAGCGAGACAGGGTACAGCAATCAGCCCCAGCATTTT. Its translation is CASSLASETGYSNQPQHF.